These 4 T cell receptor beta chains were sequenced from one sample in a study of identical twins. TCRdb re-derived calls from the 5' RACE reads in MiXCR, one entry per CDR3 protein. The repertoire holds 450,000 or so distinct CDR3 sequences, with approximately 15% as singletons. This same sample was also taken into another study, of yellow fever vaccine responses in identical twins.

Sample: CD4+ T cells sorted from blood. The receptors originated from a woman aged 18 to 35 in good health.

This sequence joins TRBV20-1 and TRBJ2-7; the D is unclear. Germline V lookup: CDR1 DFQATT, CDR2 SNEGSKA (reference sequence). The CDR3 has 11 amino acids. V was trimmed by 7 bases and J by 5 bases, leaving 12 bases between them. The CDR3 sequence: CSVLRAHEQYF. For the CDR3, the DNA is TGCAGTGTGTTACGGGCCCACGAGCAGTACTTC.

CDR3 protein: CASRGRGAGEETQYF. CDR3 sequence (DNA): TGTGCCAGCAGGGGCCGGGGGGCTGGGGAAGAGACCCAGTACTTC. The chain couples TRBV27 to TRBJ2-5, with D possibly being TRBD2 (7 bases). Germline CDR1 is MNHEY and CDR2 is SMNVEV (reference sequence). V lost 6 bases, J lost 3 bases, and 17 bases lay in between. The CDR3 loop spans 15 amino acids.

This chain connects TRBV6-2 or TRBV6-3 to TRBJ2-7; D gene uncertain. The CDR3 extends over 12 amino acids. In germline, CDR1 is MNHEY, CDR2 SVGEGT. CDR3 region: CSVGFSSYEQYF. CDR3 bases: TGTTCCGTGGGGTTTAGCTCCTACGAGCAGTACTTC.

The chain carries TRBV3-1 and TRBJ2-7, with 7 positions matching TRBD2. Germline V gives CDR1 LGHDT, CDR2 YNNKEL (reference sequence). The CDR3 totals 14 residues. The trim removed 1 base at V and 7 bases at J, leaving 7 bases unmatched. The CDR3 reads CASSQGLAGEEQYF. The CDR3 region has the DNA TGTGCCAGCAGCCAAGGACTAGCCGGAGAGGAGCAGTACTTC.